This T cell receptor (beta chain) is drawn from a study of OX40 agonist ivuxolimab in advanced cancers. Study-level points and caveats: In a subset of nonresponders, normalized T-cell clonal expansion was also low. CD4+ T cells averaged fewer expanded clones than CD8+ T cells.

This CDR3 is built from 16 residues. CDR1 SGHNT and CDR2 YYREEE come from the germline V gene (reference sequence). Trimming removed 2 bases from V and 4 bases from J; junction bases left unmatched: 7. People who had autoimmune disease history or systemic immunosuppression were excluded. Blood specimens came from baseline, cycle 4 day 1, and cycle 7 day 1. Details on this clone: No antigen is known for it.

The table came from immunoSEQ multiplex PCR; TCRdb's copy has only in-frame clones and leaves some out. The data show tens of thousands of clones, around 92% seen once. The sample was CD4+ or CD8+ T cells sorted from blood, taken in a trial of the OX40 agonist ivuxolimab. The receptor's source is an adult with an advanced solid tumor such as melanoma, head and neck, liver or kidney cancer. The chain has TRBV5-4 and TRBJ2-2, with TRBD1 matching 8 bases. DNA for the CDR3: TGTGCCAGCAGCTTCAGGGGGCGTGGGAGCACCGGGGAGCTGTTTTTT. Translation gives CASSFRGRGSTGELFF.